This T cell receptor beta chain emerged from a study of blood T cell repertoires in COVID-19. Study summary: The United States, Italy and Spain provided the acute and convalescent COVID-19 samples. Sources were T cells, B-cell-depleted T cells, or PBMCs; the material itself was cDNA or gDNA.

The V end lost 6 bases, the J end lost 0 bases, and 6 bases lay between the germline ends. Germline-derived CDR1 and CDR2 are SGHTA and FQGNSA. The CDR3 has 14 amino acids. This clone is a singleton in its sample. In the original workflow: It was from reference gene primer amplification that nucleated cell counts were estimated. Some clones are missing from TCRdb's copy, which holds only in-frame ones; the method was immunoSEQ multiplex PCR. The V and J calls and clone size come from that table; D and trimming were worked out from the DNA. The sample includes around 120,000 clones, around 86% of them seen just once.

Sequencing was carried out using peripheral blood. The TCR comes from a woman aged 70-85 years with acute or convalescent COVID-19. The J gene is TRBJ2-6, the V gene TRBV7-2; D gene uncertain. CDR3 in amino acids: CASSRNSGANVLTF. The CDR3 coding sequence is TGTGCCAGCAGTCGTAACTCTGGGGCCAACGTCCTGACTTTC.